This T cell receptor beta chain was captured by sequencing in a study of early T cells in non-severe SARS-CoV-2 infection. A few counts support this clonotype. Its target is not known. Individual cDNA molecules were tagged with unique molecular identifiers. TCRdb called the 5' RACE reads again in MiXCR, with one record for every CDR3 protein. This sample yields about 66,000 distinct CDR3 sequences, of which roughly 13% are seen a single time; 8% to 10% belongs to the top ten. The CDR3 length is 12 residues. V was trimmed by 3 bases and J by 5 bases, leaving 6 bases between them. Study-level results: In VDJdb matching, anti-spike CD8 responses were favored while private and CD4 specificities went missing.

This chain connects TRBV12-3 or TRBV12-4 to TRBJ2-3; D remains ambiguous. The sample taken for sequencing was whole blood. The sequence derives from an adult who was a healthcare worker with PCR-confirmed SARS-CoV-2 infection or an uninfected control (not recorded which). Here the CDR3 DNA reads TGTGCCAGCAGTTTGAATCGAGATACGCAGTATTTT. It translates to CASSLNRDTQYF.